This entry lists 29 T cell receptor beta chains sequenced from one sample in a study of T cells in placental villitis. These receptors have no identified antigens. Study-wide results and caveats: Compared with controls at approximately 0.0064, villitis of unknown etiology placentae showed median clonality approximately 0.053.

Sequencing used immunoSEQ v4. TCRdb keeps only in-frame clones here, not all; method: immunoSEQ multiplex PCR. Of under 850 clones listed, 81% are singletons. The specimen sequenced was placental tissue containing maternal and fetal cells. The source is a human patient with villitis of unknown etiology; the placental T cells may come from both mother and fetus.

The V call is TRBV14, the J call TRBJ2-7; possibly TRBD1 for D (5 bases). Germline loops: CDR1 SGHDN, CDR2 FVKESK. The CDR3 runs 13 residues. With 1 base removed from V and 2 bases from J, the gap between germline ends came to 6 bases. The CDR3, as DNA: TGTGCCAGCAGCCAAGTGGACACCTACGAGCAGTACTTC. Protein: CASSQVDTYEQYF.

The V gene is TRBV5-1, the J gene TRBJ2-1, with 7 bases matching TRBD1. J gave up 8 bases and V 2 bases, and 1 base lay outside the gene matches. Germline CDR1 reads SGHRS; CDR2 reads YFSETQ. This CDR3 contains 12 residues. The CDR3 DNA reads as TGCGCCAGCAGCTTCACAGGGGATGAGCAGTTCTTC. As protein: CASSFTGDEQFF.

The V and J genes are TRBV4-2 and TRBJ2-7; D possibly corresponds to TRBD2 (5 bases). This CDR3 is built from 15 residues. Germline-derived CDR1 and CDR2 are LGHNA and YNFKEQ. V dropped 5 bases and J dropped 3 bases, with 17 bases sitting between them. The CDR3 here is CASSSSLEGSYEQYF. Written as DNA, the CDR3 is TGTGCCAGCAGCTCATCCCTTGAGGGAAGCTACGAGCAGTACTTC.

CDR3 sequence reads: CAISEGLAHEQFF. As DNA, the CDR3 is TGTGCCATCAGTGAAGGACTAGCTCATGAGCAGTTCTTC. The chain has TRBV10-3 and TRBJ2-1, with TRBD2 matching 8 bases. The trim removed 3 bases at V and 8 bases at J, leaving 3 bases unmatched. The CDR3 runs to 13 residues. CDR1 is ENHRY, CDR2 SYGVKD, per germline.

The DNA for the CDR3 is TGTGCCAGCAGTTCGACTAGCGGATACACCGGGGAGCTGTTTTTT. It specifies CASSSTSGYTGELFF. The V call is TRBV6-5, the J call TRBJ2-2; 9 bases are shared with TRBD2. The germline V gene encodes CDR1 MNHEY and CDR2 SVGAGI. The CDR3 is made up of 15 amino acids. With 4 bases clipped from V and 3 bases from J, the junction kept 3 bases outside the gene matches.

The chain joins TRBV10-2 to TRBJ1-5, with unresolved D. Per germline, CDR1 WSHSY and CDR2 SAAADI. Deletions cut 3 bases from V and 4 bases from J, with 10 bases between. CDR3 size: 14 residues. CDR3 sequence: CASSEMPENQPQHF. In DNA form, the CDR3 reads TGCGCCAGCAGTGAAATGCCAGAGAATCAGCCCCAGCATTTT.

The rearrangement uses TRBV5-5 and TRBJ2-2; maybe TRBD2 (6 bases). The CDR3 has 16 amino acids. In germline, CDR1 is SGHKS, CDR2 YYEKEE (reference sequence). The ends were cut back, 3 bases at V and 1 base at J, with 13 bases in the middle. The CDR3, as DNA: TGTGCCAGCAGCTCGGGGGAAGCCTGGAACACCGGGGAGCTGTTTTTT. Its protein product is CASSSGEAWNTGELFF.

This clone was seen once. The same CDR3 also results from other DNA sequences found in this sample. This chain uses TRBV19 with TRBJ1-5; D is uncertain. Trimming removed 6 bases from V and 4 bases from J, with 10 bases in between. CDR1 LNHDA and CDR2 SQIVND come from the germline V gene (reference sequence). CDR3 length equals 13 residues. In nucleotides, the CDR3 is TGTGCCAGTAGCCCCGGCCAGAATCAGCCCCAGCATTTT. This translates into CASSPGQNQPQHF.

This clone has a handful of counts. The chain recombines TRBV24-1 with TRBJ1-5, with 7 nucleotides matching TRBD1. The CDR3 is 15 residues long. J gave up 5 bases and V 8 bases, and 11 bases lay outside the gene matches. Germline V gene sequence: CDR1 KGHDR, CDR2 SFDVKD. CDR3 residues: CATTGTGARDQPQHF. CDR3 nucleotide sequence: TGTGCCACCACAGGAACAGGGGCGCGGGATCAGCCCCAGCATTTT.

The table lists this clone with a few counts. This sequence joins TRBV27 and TRBJ1-1, with D perhaps TRBD1 (5 bases). Trimming shortened V by 2 bases and J by 5 bases, and 9 bases separated the two germline ends. CDR1 is MNHEY and CDR2 is SMNVEV in the germline V gene (reference sequence). The CDR3 sequence is 13 residues long. CDR3 nucleotide sequence: TGTGCCAGCAGTTTAATTAAGGGGACTGAAGCTTTCTTT. As protein: CASSLIKGTEAFF.

The gene calls are TRBV5-1 and TRBJ2-4; 10 bases agree with TRBD1. The CDR3 consists of 13 residues. Germline-derived CDR1 and CDR2 are SGHRS and YFSETQ. V dropped 4 bases and J dropped 10; count of bases not matched to a gene: 5. CDR3 nucleotides: TGCGCCAGCAGCCTGACAGGGGGCCCTATTCAGTACTTC. Amino acid sequence: CASSLTGGPIQYF.

The rearrangement joins TRBV6-5 to TRBJ1-2, with 7 bases fitting TRBD1. The CDR3 sequence is 14 residues long. Germline trimming cut 2 bases from V and 5 bases from J; bases unmatched to any gene: 5. CDR1 and CDR2 (germline): MNHEY, SVGAGI. Written as DNA, the CDR3 is TGTGCCAGCAGTTACGACAGGGTTTCATATGGCTACACCTTC. Translated: CASSYDRVSYGYTF.

The chain combines TRBV7-2 with TRBJ2-7; 8 bases fit TRBD2. CDR1 is SGHTA and CDR2 is FQGNSA in the germline V gene. Losses at the gene ends were 4 bases for V and 4 bases for J; bases not matched to a gene: 3. This CDR3 is built from 13 residues. This CDR3 reads CASSYGGGYEQYF. CDR3 bases: TGTGCCAGCAGCTATGGCGGGGGGTACGAGCAGTACTTC.

Notes on this clone: A junction end diverges from the germline sequence, so it may reflect a read error. The rearrangement joins TRBV19 to TRBJ1-5; TRBD1 matches at 10 bases. Germline V CDR1 and CDR2: LNHDA, SQIVND (reference sequence). The CDR3 is made up of 16 amino acids. CDR3 region: CTSSNSGQGLGQPQHF. The CDR3 bases are TGTACCAGTAGTAACTCGGGACAGGGGTTGGGTCAGCCCCAGCATTTT.

This sequence joins TRBV3-1 (or the pseudogene TRBV3-2) and TRBJ1-4, with D possibly TRBD1 on 6 matching bases. V dropped 2 bases and J dropped 8 bases, with 21 bases sitting between them. Germline CDR1 reads LGHDT; CDR2 reads YNNKEL (reference sequence). This CDR3 contains 17 residues. The CDR3 DNA sequence: TGTGCCAGCAGCCAACGGTCGGTGGGGGGGCCGAAAGAAAAACTGTTTTTT. Protein: CASSQRSVGGPKEKLFF.

CDR3 in amino acids: CASSRDGNQPQHF. DNA for the CDR3: TGTGCCAGCAGCCGGGACGGCAATCAGCCCCAGCATTTT. V and J are TRBV7-9 and TRBJ1-5; D is perhaps TRBD1 (5 bases). The germline gives CDR1 SEHNR, CDR2 FQNEAQ (reference sequence). Trimming cost V 5 bases and J 2 bases, with 7 bases left between them. The CDR3 covers 13 residues.

The chain couples TRBV5-1 to TRBJ2-7, with D uncertain. Germline values: CDR1 SGHRS, CDR2 YFSETQ. With 0 bases removed from V and 4 bases from J, the gap between germline ends came to 11 bases. The CDR3 has 14 amino acids. CDR3 nucleotides: TGCGCCAGCAGCTTGGGCCTAAGTTTTTACGAGCAGTACTTC. This codes for CASSLGLSFYEQYF.

To note about this clone: This could be a read error, since a much larger clone is one nucleotide away. The V and J genes are TRBV7-9 and TRBJ2-7; no firm D call. Trimming pared 5 bases from V and 0 bases from J, leaving 14 bases between. CDR1 SEHNR and CDR2 FQNEAQ come from the germline V gene (reference sequence). The CDR3 length is 15 residues. Here the CDR3 reads CASSPTGKDSYEQYF. The CDR3 DNA reads TGTGCCAGCAGCCCCACCGGAAAGGACTCCTACGAGCAGTACTTC.

This chain uses TRBV19 with TRBJ2-1, with unresolved D. Germline-derived CDR1 and CDR2 are LNHDA and SQIVND (reference sequence). There are 13 residues in the CDR3. V was trimmed by 3 bases and J by 4 bases, leaving 7 bases between them. CDR3 loop: CASSMGNYNEQFF. The DNA of the CDR3 is TGTGCCAGTAGTATGGGGAATTACAATGAGCAGTTCTTC.

The CDR3 region is CTSRDRREQRDWRHCSIRSHLTF. The CDR3 nucleotides are TGCACCAGCAGGGATCGACGAGAGCAGCGCGACTGGCGACACTGCTCGATCCGCTCGCACCTGACTTTC. The chain uses TRBV1 and TRBJ2-6. TRBV1 is assigned pseudogene status. This CDR3 region has 23 residues.

The chain couples TRBV15 to TRBJ2-1; D unresolved. Germline V lookup: CDR1 LNHNV, CDR2 YYDKDF (reference sequence). Trimming took off 5 bases at V and 9 bases at J, with 17 bases between the two ends. The CDR3 consists of 14 residues. CDR3 in amino acids: CATSVLLGVSEQFF. The CDR3 nucleotides are TGTGCCACCAGCGTTCTTTTGGGTGTTAGTGAGCAGTTCTTC.

The chain recombines TRBV27 with TRBJ1-2, with a tentative D call TRBD1 (5 bases). Trimming took 3 bases from V and 2 from J, leaving 7 bases between them. Germline V gene lookup returns CDR1 MNHEY and CDR2 SMNVEV (reference sequence). CDR3 size: 13 residues. The CDR3 spells CASSFRDNYGYTF. The CDR3 nucleotides read TGTGCCAGCAGTTTCCGGGACAACTATGGCTACACCTTC.

This sequence joins TRBV27 and TRBJ1-5; D is perhaps TRBD1 (5 bases). V was shortened by 2 bases and J by 2 bases, with 16 bases between the two germline ends. This CDR3 is 17 amino acids long. Germline assignment: CDR1 MNHEY and CDR2 SMNVEV (reference sequence). As DNA, the CDR3 is TGTGCCAGCAGTTTAAAACCGGGACCCAGAGGCAATCAGCCCCAGCATTTT. Its translation is CASSLKPGPRGNQPQHF.

J is TRBJ1-3 and V is TRBV11-3, with D uncertain. CDR1 and CDR2 from the germline V gene are SGHNT and YENEEA. The CDR3 has 13 amino acids. Trimming shortened V by 2 bases and J by 3 bases, and 5 bases separated the two germline ends. The CDR3 DNA sequence: TGTGCCAGCAGCTTACAGGTTGGAAACACCATATATTTT. Translated: CASSLQVGNTIYF.

Concerning this clone: A much larger clone differs from this one at a single base, so this may be a read error. The chain is built from TRBV7-2 and TRBJ1-5; 7 bases agree with TRBD1. The CDR3 sequence is 15 residues long. Germline V gene sequence: CDR1 SGHTA, CDR2 FQGNSA. CDR3 protein: CASSLAGDSDQSQHF. The CDR3 region has the DNA TGTGCCAGCAGCTTAGCGGGGGACAGCGATCAGTCCCAGCATTTT. The full variable domain, its missing parts supplied by reference TRBV7-2 and TRBJ1-5, is GAGVSQSPSNKVTEKGKDVELRCDPISGHTALYWYRQSLGQGLEFLIYFQGNSAPDKSGLPSDRFSAERTGGSVSTLTIQRTQQEDSAVYLCASSLAGDSDQSQHFGDGTRLSIL.

The rearrangement uses TRBV6-4 and TRBJ2-1; 11 nucleotides match TRBD2. J was trimmed by 6 bases and V by 0 bases; bases with no gene match: 1. The CDR3 is made up of 15 amino acids. Per germline, CDR1 MRHNA and CDR2 SNTAGT. CDR3 nucleotide sequence: TGTGCCAGCAGTGACTCTAGCGGGGGGGCCAATGAGCAGTTCTTC. Translating it yields CASSDSSGGANEQFF.

This chain joins TRBV24-1 and TRBJ1-2; D is uncertain. Germline V lookup: CDR1 KGHDR, CDR2 SFDVKD. This CDR3 is 13 amino acids long. The ends were cut back, 3 bases at V and 1 base at J, with 5 bases in the middle. The CDR3 region is CATSDDNNYGYTF. CDR3 sequence (DNA): TGTGCCACCAGTGATGACAATAACTATGGCTACACCTTC.

The chain employs TRBV5-4 and TRBJ1-5; TRBD1 might be the D (6 bases). Trimming took 0 bases from V and 0 from J, leaving 7 bases between them. Germline V gene data show CDR1 as SGHNT and CDR2 as YYREEE (reference sequence). CDR3 length: 15 residues. This CDR3 is CASSLGQASNQPQHF. In DNA, the CDR3 is TGTGCCAGCAGCTTGGGACAGGCTAGCAATCAGCCCCAGCATTTT.

This chain links TRBV19 with TRBJ2-7, with D perhaps TRBD1 (6 bases). This CDR3 comprises 17 residues. V was pared by 1 base and J by 0 bases, with 16 bases between. Germline CDR1 is LNHDA and CDR2 is SQIVND (reference sequence). In nucleotides, the CDR3 is TGTGCCAGTAGTATAGGAGTGTCGGACAGTTCCTCCTACGAGCAGTACTTC. Amino acid sequence: CASSIGVSDSSSYEQYF.